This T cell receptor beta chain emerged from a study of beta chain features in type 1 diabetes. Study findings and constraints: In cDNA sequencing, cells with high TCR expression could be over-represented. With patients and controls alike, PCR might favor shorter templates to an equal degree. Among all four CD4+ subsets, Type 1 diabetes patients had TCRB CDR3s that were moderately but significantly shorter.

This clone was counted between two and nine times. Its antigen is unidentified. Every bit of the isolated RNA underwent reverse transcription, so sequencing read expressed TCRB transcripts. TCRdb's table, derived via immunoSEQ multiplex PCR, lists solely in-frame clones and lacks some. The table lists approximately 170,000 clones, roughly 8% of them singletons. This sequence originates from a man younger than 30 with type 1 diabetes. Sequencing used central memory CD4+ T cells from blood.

The CDR3 coding sequence is TGTGCCAGCAGTTCCCCGGGACAGGGATACTACGAGCAGTACTTC. Protein: CASSSPGQGYYEQYF. This sequence joins TRBV27 and TRBJ2-7; TRBD1 aligns across 9 bases. Germline V gene lookup returns CDR1 MNHEY and CDR2 SMNVEV (reference sequence). The CDR3 is made up of 15 amino acids. The trim removed 4 bases at V and 3 bases at J, leaving 7 bases unmatched.